This is a list of T cell receptor beta chains from one sample in a study of cytomegalovirus exposure and HLA in healthy donors. Sequencing used immunoSEQ multiplex PCR; TCRdb keeps in-frame clones, though not all of them. This sample has 150,000 to 200,000 clones, with 76% found just once. Source material: PBMCs. The receptors shown here come from a male donor in good health and CMV-seronegative. CDR3s include the opening cysteine and the closing phenylalanine or tryptophan. The order of the fields is V gene, J gene, CDR3 length, clone size, D gene, CDR3 DNA, CDR3 protein. The D gene is left open where the match is weak. Size is omitted from some rows. Given values are once, few, many or a class for expanded clones.

TRBV6-6	TRBJ1-4	11	.	TRBD1	TGTGCCAGCAGTGCCGGGACAGGACTGTTTTTT	CASSAGTGLFF
TRBV28	TRBJ1-1	14	.	TRBD1	TGTGCCAGCAGTTCACCGGGACAGTCCACTGAAGCTTTCTTT	CASSSPGQSTEAFF
TRBV10-3	TRBJ2-5	14	once	.	TGTGCCATCAGTGGTTCGGGACTCCAAGAGACCCAGTACTTC	CAISGSGLQETQYF
TRBV4-3	TRBJ1-4	15	few	.	TGCGCCAGCAGCCAAGATCAACAGGGCGTTGAAAAACTGTTTTTT	CASSQDQQGVEKLFF
TRBV28	TRBJ2-2	12	.	.	TGTGCCAGCAGTTTATCGGCCGGGGAGCTGTTTTTT	CASSLSAGELFF
TRBV7-3	TRBJ1-1	13	.	.	TGTGCCAGCAGCTTACAGGGGAACACTGAAGCTTTCTTT	CASSLQGNTEAFF
TRBV29-1	TRBJ2-1	16	.	TRBD1	TGCAGCGTTGAAGGGGGAACAGGGGGCGCCTACAATGAGCAGTTCTTC	CSVEGGTGGAYNEQFF
TRBV10-3	TRBJ2-1	12	.	TRBD1	TGTGCCATCAGCGTACAGGGGAATGAGCAGTTCTTC	CAISVQGNEQFF
TRBV19	TRBJ1-1	16	few	TRBD1	TGTGCCAGTAGTCCCTACAGGGGCGGAAGGGACACTGAAGCTTTCTTT	CASSPYRGGRDTEAFF
TRBV6-6	TRBJ1-5	16	.	TRBD1	TGTGCCAGCAGTTATGCCCGACAGGGAGGCATCCAGCCCCAGCATTTT	CASSYARQGGIQPQHF